A selection of T cell receptor beta chains follows, all from one sample in a study of blood T cell repertoires in COVID-19. Assay: immunoSEQ multiplex PCR; the TCRdb copy retains only in-frame clones and omits some. The sample shows some 270,000 clones, about 89% of them seen only once. Input material: peripheral blood. The receptors were gathered from a man aged 40-49 years with active or convalescent COVID-19. The CDR3 runs from the conserved cysteine through the conserved F or W. The order of the fields is J gene, V gene, D gene, clone size, CDR3 length, CDR3 DNA, CDR3 protein. A D gene is named only where the DNA matches it firmly. Some rows have no size entry. The others give once, few or many, or a class for an expanded clone.

TRBJ2-1,TRBV30,-,-,10,TGTGCCTGCACAGGGAATGAGCAGTTCTTC,CACTGNEQFF
TRBJ2-2,TRBV10-2,TRBD1,-,17,TGCGCCAGCAGTGAGCTATTAGGACAGGGGGCTCCCGGGGAGCTGTTTTTT,CASSELLGQGAPGELFF
TRBJ2-5,TRBV11-2,TRBD2,-,17,TGTGCCAGCAGCTTAGTGGGACTAGCGGGCACCGAAGAGACCCAGTACTTC,CASSLVGLAGTEETQYF
TRBJ2-5,TRBV27,TRBD1,-,16,TGTGCCAGCAGTCGGACAGGTCCGATCAGAGGGGAGACCCAGTACTTC,CASSRTGPIRGETQYF
TRBJ2-2,TRBV13,TRBD1,-,16,TGTGCCAGCAGCGTCGGACAGGGTCCGAACACCGGGGAGCTGTTTTTT,CASSVGQGPNTGELFF
TRBJ2-5,TRBV28,TRBD2,once,19,TGTGCCAGCAGTTTGGATCCCGGGCTAGCGGGGGGGAACTGGGAGACCCAGTACTTC,CASSLDPGLAGGNWETQYF
TRBJ1-4,TRBV29-1,TRBD1,-,14,TGCAGCGTTTCTGGGACAGGGGTTGATGAAAAACTGTTTTTT,CSVSGTGVDEKLFF
TRBJ2-7,TRBV12-5,TRBD2,-,15,TGTGCTAGTGGTTTAGGCGGGAGGGCCGTGTACGAGCAGTACTTC,CASGLGGRAVYEQYF
TRBJ1-1,TRBV10-3,TRBD1,-,14,TGTGCCATCAGAATGACAGGGTATGACACTGAAGCTTTCTTT,CAIRMTGYDTEAFF
TRBJ1-1,TRBV19,-,-,14,TGTGCCAGTAGTATGGCCACCCCAGGGTCTGAAGCTTTCTTT,CASSMATPGSEAFF
TRBJ2-7,TRBV25-1,-,-,15,TGTGCCAGCAGTGAACTATCACTAGCTTACTACGAGCAGTACTTC,CASSELSLAYYEQYF
TRBJ2-4,TRBV2,-,-,16,TGTGCCAGCAGTGAAGCTGGGGGCATAGCCAAAAACATTCAGTACTTC,CASSEAGGIAKNIQYF
TRBJ2-1,TRBV7-2,TRBD1,-,16,TGTGCCAGCAGCTTAGCCGGGACAGGGGGGACCAATGAGCAGTTCTTC,CASSLAGTGGTNEQFF
TRBJ1-2,TRBV19,TRBD1,few,14,TGTGCCAGTAACAGGGGACAGGGAGACTATGGCTACACCTTC,CASNRGQGDYGYTF
TRBJ1-5,TRBV9,-,-,14,TGTGCCAGCAGTAGGCAGGGATGGGATCAGCCCCAGCATTTT,CASSRQGWDQPQHF
TRBJ1-1,TRBV5-1,-,-,14,TGCGCCAGCAGACTTGAGGGAGCGAACACTGAAGCTTTCTTT,CASRLEGANTEAFF
TRBJ2-3,TRBV4-1,-,-,11,TGCGCCAGCGGGGCGTCAGATACGCAGTATTTT,CASGASDTQYF
TRBJ1-1,TRBV27,-,once,14,TGTGCCAGCAGTTCCCCCTATAGGGGAACTGAAGCTTTCTTT,CASSSPYRGTEAFF
TRBJ1-2,TRBV12-3/TRBV12-4,-,-,12,TGTGCCAGCAGTTTCGGGGGACGGGGCTACACCTTC,CASSFGGRGYTF
TRBJ2-7,TRBV4-1,-,-,15,TGCGCCAGCAGCCAGGATGACGGGAGCGGCTACGAGCAGTACTTC,CASSQDDGSGYEQYF
TRBJ1-3,TRBV19,-,once,14,TGTGCCAGTAGTATAGGGCCCTCTGGAAACACCATATATTTT,CASSIGPSGNTIYF
TRBJ1-6,TRBV4-1,TRBD1,-,15,TGCGCCAGCAGCCTCCCGGGACAGGGAAATTCACCCCTCCACTTT,CASSLPGQGNSPLHF
TRBJ2-3,TRBV6-5,TRBD1,-,15,TGTGCCAGCAAATATGACAGGGGAGTCACAGATACGCAGTATTTT,CASKYDRGVTDTQYF
TRBJ1-3,TRBV11-2,-,-,16,TGTGCCAGCCGCCCTTCCGAGGATAACTCTGGAAACACCATATATTTT,CASRPSEDNSGNTIYF
TRBJ2-1,TRBV5-1,-,-,15,TGCGCCAGCAGCTTGGGCGACATCACCTACAATGAGCAGTTCTTC,CASSLGDITYNEQFF
TRBJ1-2,TRBV2,-,-,13,TGTGCCAGCAGTGGGAGGTCTAACTATGGCTACACCTTC,CASSGRSNYGYTF
TRBJ2-7,TRBV2,-,once,12,TGTGCCAGCACGGGGGAGACCTACGAGCAGTACTTC,CASTGETYEQYF
TRBJ2-5,TRBV6-5,TRBD2,-,14,TGTGCCAGCACCCAATCGGGGGGGTGGGAGACCCAGTACTTC,CASTQSGGWETQYF
TRBJ1-6,TRBV11-3,TRBD1,-,15,TGTGCCAGCAGCTCCACCGGGACAGAAAATTCACCCCTCCACTTT,CASSSTGTENSPLHF
TRBJ2-7,TRBV18,-,-,14,TGTGCCAGCTCAAACCCTAGTCGTCCCTACGAGCAGTACTTC,CASSNPSRPYEQYF
TRBJ1-2,TRBV29-1,-,-,15,TGCAGCGTTGAAGACTTCAAGCCCCAATCTAGTGGCTACACCTTC,CSVEDFKPQSSGYTF
TRBJ1-5,TRBV7-9,-,-,13,TGTGCCAGCAGCTCAGGGGCCCATCAGCCCCAGCATTTT,CASSSGAHQPQHF
TRBJ2-2,TRBV9,-,-,16,TGTGCCAGCAGCCCCCAGGTGGATGGCCTCACCGGGGAGCTGTTTTTT,CASSPQVDGLTGELFF
TRBJ2-1,TRBV12-3/TRBV12-4,TRBD1,once,13,TGTGCCGCCCGCAGGGGGTGGGGCAATGAGCAGTTCTTC,CAARRGWGNEQFF
TRBJ2-5,TRBV28,-,-,18,TGTGCCAGCAGTTCCCCGCCCCTCCCCCCTGACAGTCAAGAGACCCAGTACTTC,CASSSPPLPPDSQETQYF
TRBJ1-2,TRBV29-1,TRBD1,-,13,TGCAGCGTTGAAGCCAGGGGGGAGGCTGGCTACACCTTC,CSVEARGEAGYTF
TRBJ1-1,TRBV14,TRBD1,-,14,TGTGCCAGCAGCCCAACGACAGGGGGGACTGAAGCTTTCTTT,CASSPTTGGTEAFF
TRBJ1-2,TRBV5-1,TRBD1,-,14,TGCGCCAGCAGCTCTACCGGGACAGGTCTCGGCTACACCTTC,CASSSTGTGLGYTF
TRBJ2-7,TRBV6-5,TRBD2,-,13,TGTGCCAGCAGTCGACTAGCGGGCTACGAGCAGTACTTC,CASSRLAGYEQYF
TRBJ2-3,TRBV5-1,TRBD2,-,17,TGCGCCAGCAGCTTGGGTACTAGCGGGGGGTCTGGAGATACGCAGTATTTT,CASSLGTSGGSGDTQYF
TRBJ2-5,TRBV5-1,-,-,15,TGCGCCAGCAGGGGCCGAGGGACTCTCCAAGAGACCCAGTACTTC,CASRGRGTLQETQYF
TRBJ2-3,TRBV10-2,TRBD2,-,16,TGCGCCAGCAGTTTCTTGAGCGGGAGGAGCACAGATACGCAGTATTTT,CASSFLSGRSTDTQYF
TRBJ2-3,TRBV14,-,few,15,TGTGCCAGCAGCTCCACCGGAGGGTTGACAGATACGCAGTATTTT,CASSSTGGLTDTQYF
TRBJ1-2,TRBV14,-,-,15,TGTGCCAGCAGCCAAGAGGAGGAGGGTGAGGGTGGCTACACCTTC,CASSQEEEGEGGYTF
TRBJ2-2,TRBV24-1,-,-,16,TGTGCCACCAGTGATTTGGTCGGGAGAAACACCGGGGAGCTGTTTTTT,CATSDLVGRNTGELFF